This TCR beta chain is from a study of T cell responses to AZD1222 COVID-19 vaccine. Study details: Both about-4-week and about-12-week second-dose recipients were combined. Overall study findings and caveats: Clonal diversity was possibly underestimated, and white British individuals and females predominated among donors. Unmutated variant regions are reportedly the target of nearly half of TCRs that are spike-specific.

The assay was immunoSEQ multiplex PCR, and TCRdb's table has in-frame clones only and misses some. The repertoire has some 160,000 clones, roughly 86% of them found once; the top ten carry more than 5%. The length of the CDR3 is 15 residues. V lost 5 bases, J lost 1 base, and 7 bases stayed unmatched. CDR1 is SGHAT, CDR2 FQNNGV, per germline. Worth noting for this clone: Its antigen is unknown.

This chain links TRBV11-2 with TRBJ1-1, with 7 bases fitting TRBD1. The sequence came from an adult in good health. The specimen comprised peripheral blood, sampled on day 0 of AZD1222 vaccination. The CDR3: CASSANRGWNTEAFF. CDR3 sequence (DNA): TGTGCCAGCAGCGCCAACAGGGGATGGAACACTGAAGCTTTCTTT.